This T cell receptor beta chain was identified during a study of blood T cell repertoires in COVID-19. CDR1 and CDR2 from the germline V gene are SGHRS and YFSETQ. Germline trimming cut 7 bases from V and 7 bases from J; bases unmatched to any gene: 9. The CDR3 has 15 residues. As processed by the authors: From reference gene primer amplification, estimates of nucleated cell counts were derived. The table came from immunoSEQ multiplex PCR; TCRdb's copy has only in-frame clones and leaves some out. That table supplies the V and J calls and clone size; D and trimming were determined from the DNA. There are about 99,000 clones in the sample; 70% to 90% occur only once, and under 4% lies in the top ten.

Source material: peripheral blood. The sequence derives from a man aged 50-59 years in a cohort sampled during active COVID-19. V and J are TRBV5-1 and TRBJ2-3; 13 nucleotides line up with TRBD2. DNA of the CDR3: TGCGCCAGCCGCATTGAGACTAGCGGGGGGTATACGCAGTATTTT. Its protein product is CASRIETSGGYTQYF.